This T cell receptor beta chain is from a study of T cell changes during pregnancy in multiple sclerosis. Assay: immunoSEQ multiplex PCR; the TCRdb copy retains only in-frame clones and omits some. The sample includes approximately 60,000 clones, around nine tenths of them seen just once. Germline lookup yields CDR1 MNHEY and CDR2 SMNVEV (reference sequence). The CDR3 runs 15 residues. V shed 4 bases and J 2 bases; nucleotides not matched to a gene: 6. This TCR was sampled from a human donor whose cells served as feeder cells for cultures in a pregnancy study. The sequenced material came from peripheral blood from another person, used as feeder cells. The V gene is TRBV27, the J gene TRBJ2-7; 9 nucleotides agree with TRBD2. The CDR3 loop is CASSSGGLAPYEQYF. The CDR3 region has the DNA TGTGCCAGCAGTTCAGGGGGACTAGCACCCTACGAGCAGTACTTC.